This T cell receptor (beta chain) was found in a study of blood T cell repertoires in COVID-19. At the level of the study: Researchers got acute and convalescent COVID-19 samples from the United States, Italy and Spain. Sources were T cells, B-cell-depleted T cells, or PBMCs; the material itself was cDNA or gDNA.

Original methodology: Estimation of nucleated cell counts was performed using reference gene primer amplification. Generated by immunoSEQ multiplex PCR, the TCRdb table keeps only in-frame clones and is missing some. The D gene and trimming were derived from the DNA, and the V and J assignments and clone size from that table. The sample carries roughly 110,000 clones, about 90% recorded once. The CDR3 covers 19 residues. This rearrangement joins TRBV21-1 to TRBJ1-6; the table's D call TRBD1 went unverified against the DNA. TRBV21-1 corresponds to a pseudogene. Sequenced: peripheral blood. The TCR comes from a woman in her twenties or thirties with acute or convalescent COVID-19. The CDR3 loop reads CASSNRDREGLRNNSPLHF. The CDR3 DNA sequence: TGTGCCAGCAGCAACCGGGACAGGGAAGGCCTTAGAAATAATTCACCCCTCCACTTT.